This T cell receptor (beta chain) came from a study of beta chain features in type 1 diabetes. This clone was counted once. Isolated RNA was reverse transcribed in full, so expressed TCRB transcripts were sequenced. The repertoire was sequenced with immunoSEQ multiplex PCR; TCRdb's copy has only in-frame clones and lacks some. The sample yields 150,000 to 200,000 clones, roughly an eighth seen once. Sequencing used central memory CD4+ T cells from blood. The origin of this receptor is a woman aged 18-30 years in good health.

The CDR3 nucleotides read TGTGCCACCGGACTAGCGGGAATCTACGAGCAGTACTTC. The encoded protein is CATGLAGIYEQYF. V usage is TRBV5-6 and J usage is TRBJ2-7; 12 positions agree with TRBD2. The ends lost 9 bases at V and 3 bases at J; junction bases unmatched: 4. The CDR3 runs to 13 residues. The germline V gene has CDR1 SGHDT and CDR2 YYEEEE.